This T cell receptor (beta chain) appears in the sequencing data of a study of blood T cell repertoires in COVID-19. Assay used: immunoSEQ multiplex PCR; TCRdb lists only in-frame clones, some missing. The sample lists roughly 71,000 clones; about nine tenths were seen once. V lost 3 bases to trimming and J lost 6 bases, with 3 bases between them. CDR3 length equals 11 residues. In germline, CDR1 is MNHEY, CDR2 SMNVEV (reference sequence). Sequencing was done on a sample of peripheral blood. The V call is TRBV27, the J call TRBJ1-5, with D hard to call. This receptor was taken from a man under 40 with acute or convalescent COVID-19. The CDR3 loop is CASSFSQPQHF. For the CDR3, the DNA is TGTGCCAGCAGTTTTAGTCAGCCCCAGCATTTT.